Given below is one TCR beta chain in context. This specimen belongs to a study of control samples from healthy donors and cancer patients. Method: immunoSEQ multiplex PCR; TCRdb's copy keeps in-frame clones and lacks some. The sample consists of just over 80,000 clones, roughly 86% of them appearing once. V gave up 3 bases and J gave up 8 bases, with 11 bases separating them. The CDR3 consists of 13 residues. Germline loops: CDR1 ENHRY, CDR2 SYGVKD. This sequence was found in a man aged 45-60 years in good health. The chain combines TRBV10-3 with TRBJ1-5; D is perhaps TRBD1 (6 bases). The sequenced sample consisted of blood. This chain's CDR3 is CAISENRAEPQHF. In nucleotides, the CDR3 is TGTGCCATCAGTGAAAACAGGGCAGAGCCCCAGCATTTT.